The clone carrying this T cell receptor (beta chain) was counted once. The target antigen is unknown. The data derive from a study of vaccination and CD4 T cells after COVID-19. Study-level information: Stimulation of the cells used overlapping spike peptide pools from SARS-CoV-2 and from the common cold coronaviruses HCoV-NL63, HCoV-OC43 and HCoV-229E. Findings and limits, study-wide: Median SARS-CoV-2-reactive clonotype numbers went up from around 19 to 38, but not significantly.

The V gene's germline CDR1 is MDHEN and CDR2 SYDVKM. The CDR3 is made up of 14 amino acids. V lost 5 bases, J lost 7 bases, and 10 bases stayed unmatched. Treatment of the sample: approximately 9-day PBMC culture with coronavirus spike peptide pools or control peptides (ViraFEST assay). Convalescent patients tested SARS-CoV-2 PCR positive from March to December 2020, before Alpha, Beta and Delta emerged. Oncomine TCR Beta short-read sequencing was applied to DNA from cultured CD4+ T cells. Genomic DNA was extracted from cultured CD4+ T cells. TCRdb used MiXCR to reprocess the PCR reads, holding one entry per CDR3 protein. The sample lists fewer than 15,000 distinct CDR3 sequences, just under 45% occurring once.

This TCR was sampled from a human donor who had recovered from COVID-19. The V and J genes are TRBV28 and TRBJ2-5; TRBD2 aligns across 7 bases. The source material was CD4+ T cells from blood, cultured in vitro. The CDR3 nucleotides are TGTGCCAGCAGTCCTAGCGGTGTTGGAGGGACCCAGTACTTC. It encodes CASSPSGVGGTQYF.